This is a list of T cell receptor beta chains from one sample in a study of identical twins. MiXCR, run by TCRdb on the 5' RACE reads, gives a single entry per CDR3 protein. The sample records about 210,000 distinct CDR3 sequences, approximately 9% being singletons. Material for sequencing was memory (CD45RO+) T cells sorted from blood. The receptors here all came from a woman between 18 and 30 years old in good health. CDR3s include the opening cysteine and the closing phenylalanine or tryptophan. The order of the fields is clone size, J gene, D gene, V gene, CDR3 length, CDR3 protein, CDR3 DNA. D genes are given only for firm matches. Size is stated for part of the rows, as once, few or many counts, or as a class when the clone is expanded.

clone size: NA
J gene: TRBJ2-3
D gene: NA
V gene: TRBV5-8
CDR3 length: 14
CDR3 protein: CASSPTAGTDTQYF
CDR3 DNA: TGTGCCAGCAGCCCAACAGCAGGCACAGATACGCAGTATTTT

clone size: NA
J gene: TRBJ1-1
D gene: NA
V gene: TRBV6-2/TRBV6-3
CDR3 length: 13
CDR3 protein: CASSQGVGTEAFF
CDR3 DNA: TGTGCCAGCAGCCAAGGGGTGGGGACTGAAGCTTTCTTT

clone size: few
J gene: TRBJ2-1
D gene: NA
V gene: TRBV20-1
CDR3 length: 12
CDR3 protein: CSTRDYNSEQFF
CDR3 DNA: TGCAGTACTAGAGATTATAACTCCGAGCAGTTCTTC

clone size: NA
J gene: TRBJ2-7
D gene: NA
V gene: TRBV27
CDR3 length: 13
CDR3 protein: CASSSRPGVEQYF
CDR3 DNA: TGTGCCAGCAGTTCGCGGCCAGGGGTCGAGCAGTACTTC

clone size: few
J gene: TRBJ1-1
D gene: NA
V gene: TRBV18
CDR3 length: 14
CDR3 protein: CASSPPGTNTEAFF
CDR3 DNA: TGTGCCAGCTCACCACCCGGTACCAACACTGAAGCTTTCTTT

clone size: few
J gene: TRBJ2-1
D gene: NA
V gene: TRBV29-1
CDR3 length: 16
CDR3 protein: CSLSWGQVSSYNEQFF
CDR3 DNA: TGCAGCTTGAGCTGGGGGCAGGTGAGCTCCTACAATGAGCAGTTCTTC

clone size: many
J gene: TRBJ2-2
D gene: NA
V gene: TRBV12-3/TRBV12-4
CDR3 length: 15
CDR3 protein: CASSFRGGDTGELFF
CDR3 DNA: TGTGCCAGCAGTTTTCGGGGAGGCGACACCGGGGAGCTGTTTTTT

clone size: NA
J gene: TRBJ1-1
D gene: NA
V gene: TRBV10-2
CDR3 length: 13
CDR3 protein: CASRDRWDTEAFF
CDR3 DNA: TGCGCCAGCAGAGACAGGTGGGACACTGAAGCTTTCTTT

clone size: few
J gene: TRBJ2-1
D gene: TRBD2
V gene: TRBV11-2
CDR3 length: 14
CDR3 protein: CATSRRESYNEQFF
CDR3 DNA: TGTGCCACTTCTCGGCGGGAGTCCTACAATGAGCAGTTCTTC

clone size: NA
J gene: TRBJ2-3
D gene: TRBD1
V gene: TRBV7-2
CDR3 length: 13
CDR3 protein: CASSLGGQSTQYF
CDR3 DNA: TGTGCCAGCAGCTTAGGGGGACAGTCCACGCAGTATTTT

clone size: few
J gene: TRBJ2-1
D gene: TRBD2
V gene: TRBV2
CDR3 length: 14
CDR3 protein: CASTRLAGYNEQFF
CDR3 DNA: TGTGCCAGCACCCGACTAGCGGGGTACAATGAGCAGTTCTTC

clone size: many
J gene: TRBJ2-7
D gene: TRBD1
V gene: TRBV11-2
CDR3 length: 16
CDR3 protein: CASSLDARQGAYEQYF
CDR3 DNA: TGTGCCAGCAGCTTAGATGCTCGACAGGGAGCCTACGAGCAGTACTTC

clone size: NA
J gene: TRBJ2-2
D gene: NA
V gene: TRBV25-1
CDR3 length: 16
CDR3 protein: CASSEPGRAGTGELFF
CDR3 DNA: TGTGCCAGCAGTGAACCGGGCAGGGCGGGCACCGGGGAGCTGTTTTTT

clone size: many
J gene: TRBJ2-2
D gene: NA
V gene: TRBV29-1
CDR3 length: 12
CDR3 protein: CSVEGRTGELFF
CDR3 DNA: TGCAGCGTTGAAGGCCGCACCGGGGAGCTGTTTTTT

clone size: many
J gene: TRBJ2-2
D gene: NA
V gene: TRBV5-4
CDR3 length: 14
CDR3 protein: CASSSKIDTGELFF
CDR3 DNA: TGTGCCAGCAGCTCCAAGATCGACACCGGGGAGCTGTTTTTT

clone size: NA
J gene: TRBJ2-3
D gene: NA
V gene: TRBV14
CDR3 length: 17
CDR3 protein: CASSQRRATSSGDTQYF
CDR3 DNA: TGTGCCAGCAGCCAACGAAGGGCAACTAGCAGTGGAGATACGCAGTATTTT

clone size: NA
J gene: TRBJ2-7
D gene: TRBD1
V gene: TRBV11-2
CDR3 length: 15
CDR3 protein: CASSLGQGTYYEQYF
CDR3 DNA: TGTGCCAGCAGCCTGGGACAGGGGACATACTACGAGCAGTACTTC

clone size: many
J gene: TRBJ2-1
D gene: TRBD2
V gene: TRBV20-1
CDR3 length: 14
CDR3 protein: CSARGLAGVHEQFF
CDR3 DNA: TGCAGTGCTAGAGGACTAGCGGGAGTCCATGAGCAGTTCTTC

clone size: many
J gene: TRBJ1-1
D gene: NA
V gene: TRBV7-2
CDR3 length: 14
CDR3 protein: CASSRSRGSAEAFF
CDR3 DNA: TGTGCCAGCAGCCGGAGTCGGGGGAGCGCTGAAGCTTTCTTT

clone size: many
J gene: TRBJ2-1
D gene: NA
V gene: TRBV11-2
CDR3 length: 16
CDR3 protein: CASSYSLGSSYNEQFF
CDR3 DNA: TGTGCCAGCAGCTACAGTCTTGGGAGCTCCTACAATGAGCAGTTCTTC

clone size: many
J gene: TRBJ2-1
D gene: TRBD2
V gene: TRBV3-1
CDR3 length: 14
CDR3 protein: CASSQGPTSYEQFF
CDR3 DNA: TGTGCCAGCAGCCAAGGTCCGACTAGCTATGAGCAGTTCTTC

clone size: NA
J gene: TRBJ2-7
D gene: TRBD1
V gene: TRBV3-1
CDR3 length: 15
CDR3 protein: CASRRTGGANGEQYF
CDR3 DNA: TGTGCCAGCAGACGGACAGGGGGCGCGAACGGCGAGCAGTACTTC

clone size: NA
J gene: TRBJ2-1
D gene: TRBD2
V gene: TRBV6-1
CDR3 length: 14
CDR3 protein: CASRGTSGSGEQFF
CDR3 DNA: TGTGCCAGCAGGGGGACTAGCGGGAGTGGTGAGCAGTTCTTC

clone size: NA
J gene: TRBJ2-1
D gene: TRBD1
V gene: TRBV12-3/TRBV12-4
CDR3 length: 14
CDR3 protein: CASSVDRATNEQFF
CDR3 DNA: TGTGCCAGCAGCGTAGACAGGGCAACGAATGAGCAGTTCTTC

clone size: few
J gene: TRBJ2-1
D gene: NA
V gene: TRBV15
CDR3 length: 14
CDR3 protein: CATSRGGLVNEQFF
CDR3 DNA: TGTGCCACCAGCAGAGGGGGTTTGGTAAATGAGCAGTTCTTC